This TCR beta chain was documented in a study of cytomegalovirus exposure and HLA in healthy donors. Trimming took 4 bases from V and 1 from J; bases not matched to a gene: 5. Germline values: CDR1 SNHLY, CDR2 FYNNEI. The CDR3 consists of 15 residues. As for this clone: Its specificity is unknown.

Profiling relied on immunoSEQ multiplex PCR, and the TCRdb table lists in-frame clones only, not all of them. The repertoire holds about 260,000 clones, with 90% as singletons. Study conclusions and caveats: One later analysis, an examination of the 100 to 150 validation repertoires, found that first-cohort TCR clusters tended to co-occur in them. The study recorded more than 150 TCR beta chains that were cytomegalovirus-associated. TCR sequences were mostly rare, though some public TCRs occurred in many donors.

Sequencing used PBMCs. The source is a woman aged 25-40 years in good health and CMV-seronegative. The chain has TRBV2 and TRBJ2-3; 7 bases fit TRBD1. The CDR3 reads CASSGTGWGTDTQYF. In DNA, the CDR3 is TGTGCCAGCAGTGGGACAGGTTGGGGCACAGATACGCAGTATTTT.